The source of this T cell receptor beta chain is a study of blood T cell repertoires in COVID-19. In the source study's methods: Amplified reference gene primers provided the basis for estimating nucleated cell counts. TCRdb's table, derived via immunoSEQ multiplex PCR, lists solely in-frame clones and lacks some. V and J calls and clone size are copied from that table; D and trimming were computed from the DNA. The table includes around 220,000 clones, 80% to 95% detected once. V was pared by 1 base and J by 6 bases, with 19 bases between. CDR3 length: 16 amino acids. The germline V gene has CDR1 SGHAT and CDR2 FQNNGV.

The receptor was isolated from a woman between 18 and 29 years old who had recovered from COVID-19. V and J are TRBV11-2 and TRBJ2-7, with D perhaps matching TRBD1 (5 bases). Input material: PBMCs or T cells enriched from blood (not recorded which). The CDR3: CASSLAGGGAGSEQYF. Here the CDR3 DNA reads TGTGCCAGCAGCTTAGCAGGCGGTGGGGCAGGATCCGAGCAGTACTTC.